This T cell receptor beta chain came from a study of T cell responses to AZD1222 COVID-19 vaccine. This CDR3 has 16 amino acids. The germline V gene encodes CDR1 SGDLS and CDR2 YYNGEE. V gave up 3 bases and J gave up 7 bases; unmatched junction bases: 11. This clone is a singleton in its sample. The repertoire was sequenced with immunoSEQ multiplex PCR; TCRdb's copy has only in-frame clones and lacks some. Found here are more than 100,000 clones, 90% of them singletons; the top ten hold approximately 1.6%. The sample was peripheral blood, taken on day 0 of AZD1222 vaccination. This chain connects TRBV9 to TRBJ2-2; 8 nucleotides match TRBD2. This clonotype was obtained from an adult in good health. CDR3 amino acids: CASSASGRLFGGELFF. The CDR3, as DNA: TGTGCCAGCAGCGCCAGCGGGAGACTATTTGGCGGGGAGCTGTTTTTT.